This TCR beta chain was sequenced in a study of shared clonotypes between healthy human individuals. Study in general: Sampling drew on donors who were a couple of women and a few men aged 18 to 49. Each donor contributed plates that comprised three CD4 naive, three CD4 memory, two CD8 naive and one CD8 memory.

DNA at approximately 200 ng, 25,000 to 35,000 T cell genomes, went into sorted-subset replicate PCRs. Sequenced by immunoSEQ multiplex PCR; TCRdb stores in-frame clones only, minus some. This repertoire shows around 1.6 million clones, 95% to 99% found once; its top ten account for about 0.45%. V gave up 3 bases and J gave up 5 bases, with 5 bases separating them. Germline CDR1 and CDR2: MDHEN and SYDVKM. This CDR3 is built from 11 residues. Concerning this clone: This CDR3 is also generated by other DNA sequences in the sample.

V gene TRBV28 combines with J gene TRBJ2-7; no clear D. The sequence came from a young man in good health. Sequencing was performed on naive CD4+ T cells sorted from blood. Sample subset: CD45RA+ positively selected. CDR3: CASSFRDEQYF. CDR3 in DNA: TGTGCCAGCAGTTTCCGGGACGAGCAGTACTTC.